The 30 T cell receptor beta chains given below trace back to one sample, sequenced in a study of control samples from healthy donors and cancer patients. The data were produced by immunoSEQ multiplex PCR, yet TCRdb's version contains in-frame clones alone and is incomplete. The sample has approximately 160,000 clones; approximately 92% are singletons. Source material: blood. The receptor source for this set is a woman aged 40 to 50 in good health.

The V call is TRBV6-5, the J call TRBJ1-4, with unresolved D. The germline CDR1 and CDR2 sequences are MNHEY and SVGAGI. V shed 0 bases and J shed 8 bases, with 4 bases lying between them. This CDR3 has 12 amino acids. The CDR3 loop is CASSYSGEKLFF. CDR3 in DNA: TGTGCCAGCAGTTACTCAGGAGAAAAACTGTTTTTT.

The chain is built from TRBV28 and TRBJ1-1, with D possibly matching TRBD1 (5 bases). Germline loops: CDR1 MDHEN, CDR2 SYDVKM. CDR3 length: 16 amino acids. Trimming stripped 6 bases from V and 2 bases from J, with 19 bases between. DNA of the CDR3: TGTGCCAGCAGCCTTTGGTCGGGGCAGCGTAACACTGAAGCTTTCTTT. It specifies CASSLWSGQRNTEAFF.

Only one count was recorded for this clone. V usage is TRBV14 and J usage is TRBJ1-2, with D uncertain. Germline CDR1 and CDR2: SGHDN and FVKESK. V lost 4 bases and J lost 4, with 13 bases in between. This CDR3 has 14 residues. This CDR3 is CASSPGQNLYGYTF. The CDR3, as DNA: TGTGCCAGCAGCCCCGGGCAGAACCTCTATGGCTACACCTTC. Full variable domain (remainder filled in from reference TRBV14 and TRBJ1-2): EAGVTQFPSHSVIEKGQTVTLRCDPISGHDNLYWYRRVMGKEIKFLLHFVKESKQDESGMPNNRFLAERTGGTYSTLKVQPAELEDSGVYFCASSPGQNLYGYTFGSGTRLTVV.

The chain employs TRBV28 and TRBJ1-5, with TRBD1 as a possible D gene (6 bases). Germline V gene lookup returns CDR1 MDHEN and CDR2 SYDVKM. Trimming took off 11 bases at V and 0 bases at J, with 23 bases between the two ends. CDR3 length: 17 residues. For the CDR3, the DNA is TGTGCCTCTGCCACGTGGGGGGCTTTCGATAGCAATCAGCCCCAGCATTTT. Translating it yields CASATWGAFDSNQPQHF.

Concerning this clone itself: The sample holds other DNA sequences that translate to the same CDR3. V usage is TRBV6-1 and J usage is TRBJ1-1; tentatively, D is TRBD1 (6 bases). Germline V CDR1 and CDR2: MNHNS, SASEGT. The CDR3 consists of 13 residues. Between the trimmed V and J ends, which lost 3 bases and 1 base, there was a span of 6 bases. The DNA of the CDR3 is TGTGCCAGCAGTGAGACAGGGAACACTGAAGCTTTCTTT. Protein product: CASSETGNTEAFF.

The chain has TRBV11-2 and TRBJ2-2, with TRBD1 matching over 7 bases. Germline V gene sequence: CDR1 SGHAT, CDR2 FQNNGV. V shed 5 bases and J 6 bases; nucleotides not matched to a gene: 6. The CDR3 loop spans 14 amino acids. For the CDR3, the DNA is TGTGCCAGCAGCCCAAGGGGGCGGGCCGGGGAGCTGTTTTTT. Its protein product is CASSPRGRAGELFF.

This clone was recorded a few times. V usage is TRBV5-5 and J usage is TRBJ2-5; perhaps D is TRBD1 or TRBD2 (6 bases each). The CDR3 has 14 residues. V was shortened by 4 bases and J by 5 bases, with 15 bases between the two germline ends. The germline CDR1 and CDR2 sequences are SGHKS and YYEKEE (reference sequence). The CDR3: CASSRLQGGETQYF. Written as DNA, the CDR3 is TGTGCCAGCAGCCGTCTGCAAGGGGGGGAGACCCAGTACTTC.

The chain couples TRBV20-1 to TRBJ2-7; no clear D gene. Germline values: CDR1 DFQATT, CDR2 SNEGSKA (reference sequence). Trimming left V 4 bases short and J 5 bases short, with 9 bases between. The CDR3 has 11 residues. The CDR3 spells CSANKGDEQYF. CDR3 DNA: TGCAGTGCTAACAAGGGCGACGAGCAGTACTTC.

The chain recombines TRBV18 with TRBJ1-3; a possible D gene is TRBD1 (5 bases). V was clipped by 3 bases and J by 0 bases, with 9 bases between them. Germline CDR1 KGHSH, CDR2 LQKENI. This CDR3 spans 15 amino acids. CDR3 amino acids: CASSPGAFSGNTIYF. CDR3 DNA sequence: TGTGCCAGCTCACCTGGGGCCTTCTCTGGAAACACCATATATTTT.

J is TRBJ2-2 and V is TRBV7-3; 8 bases match TRBD2. Germline CDR1 reads SGHTA; CDR2 reads FQGTGA. The V gene end was trimmed by 8 bases and the J gene end by 3 bases; junction bases not matched to a gene: 2. The CDR3 loop spans 13 amino acids. This CDR3 is CASGRGDTGELFF. The DNA of the CDR3 is TGTGCCAGCGGGCGGGGGGACACCGGGGAGCTGTTTTTT.

V gene TRBV2 combines with J gene TRBJ2-7; 8 bases align to TRBD2. CDR1 and CDR2 from the germline V gene are SNHLY and FYNNEI. This CDR3 spans 14 amino acids. V was clipped by 5 bases and J by 2 bases; unmatched bases: 5. Here the CDR3 DNA reads TGTGCCAGCAGTCCCGGGACTAGTCCCTACGAGCAGTACTTC. This gives the protein CASSPGTSPYEQYF.

The chain links TRBV20-1 to TRBJ1-2, with 8 bases lining up with TRBD1. This CDR3 has 11 residues. Per the germline V gene, CDR1 is DFQATT and CDR2 is SNEGSKA (reference sequence). CDR3 in amino acids: CRSGGAWGYTF. The CDR3 bases are TGCAGATCAGGGGGCGCGTGGGGCTACACCTTC.

This sequence joins TRBV6-1 and TRBJ1-1, with D perhaps matching TRBD1 (6 bases). Germline CDR1 and CDR2: MNHNS and SASEGT. The V and J ends lost 1 base and 8 bases respectively, with 17 bases between them. This CDR3 region has 15 residues. The CDR3 protein is CASSEGGTRGFEAFF. CDR3 DNA: TGTGCCAGCAGTGAAGGAGGGACGAGGGGGTTCGAAGCTTTCTTT.

To note about this clone: Other DNA sequences in this specimen translate into the identical CDR3. This chain uses TRBV2 with TRBJ1-1; D is uncertain. Trimming shortened V by 4 bases and J by 5 bases, and 11 bases separated the two germline ends. The CDR3 consists of 13 residues. CDR1 SNHLY and CDR2 FYNNEI come from the germline V gene. The CDR3 DNA follows: TGTGCCAGCAGTGTCGGCCGAGGAACTGAAGCTTTCTTT. Protein sequence: CASSVGRGTEAFF.

The chain links TRBV19 to TRBJ1-2, with D hard to call. CDR1 and CDR2 from the germline V gene are LNHDA and SQIVND (reference sequence). The CDR3 spans 11 residues. Trimming removed 5 bases at V and 4 bases at J, with 5 bases between. The CDR3 DNA follows: TGTGCCAGTAGTGACGGCTATGGCTACACCTTC. Encoded protein: CASSDGYGYTF. The variable domain in full, with the rest retrieved from reference TRBV19 and TRBJ1-2, is DGGITQSPKYLFRKEGQNVTLSCEQNLNHDAMYWYRQDPGQGLRLIYYSQIVNDFQKGDIAEGYSVSREKKESFPLTVTSAQKNPTAFYLCASSDGYGYTFGSGTRLTVV.

This chain joins TRBV7-6 and TRBJ1-3; D remains unclear. Trimming removed 2 bases from V and 0 bases from J, with 17 bases in between. This CDR3 has 18 amino acids. Germline V gene data show CDR1 as SGHVS and CDR2 as FNYEAQ. As DNA, the CDR3 is TGTGCCAGCAGCTTAAGTTTAGGTTCAGATCTCTCTGGAAACACCATATATTTT. This sequence encodes CASSLSLGSDLSGNTIYF.

The rearrangement uses TRBV7-9 and TRBJ1-2; tentative D call: TRBD1 (5 bases). CDR1 SEHNR and CDR2 FQNEAQ come from the germline V gene (reference sequence). The V end lost 7 bases, the J end lost 6 bases, and 9 bases lay between the germline ends. This CDR3 region has 11 residues. The CDR3 sequence is CASTWGDGYTF. For the CDR3, the DNA is TGTGCCAGCACCTGGGGGGATGGCTACACCTTC.

The gene calls are TRBV28 and TRBJ1-5; the match to TRBD1 covers 8 bases. The CDR3 has 16 residues. Trimming took 4 bases from V and 0 from J; bases not matched to a gene: 5. The germline gives CDR1 MDHEN, CDR2 SYDVKM. This chain's CDR3 is CASSSGTGGSNQPQHF. The DNA for the CDR3 is TGTGCCAGCAGTTCCGGGACAGGCGGTAGCAATCAGCCCCAGCATTTT. Full variable domain (missing parts from reference TRBV28 and TRBJ1-5): DVKVTQSSRYLVKRTGEKVFLECVQDMDHENMFWYRQDPGLGLRLIYFSYDVKMKEKGDIPEGYSVSREKKERFSLILESASTNQTSMYLCASSSGTGGSNQPQHFGDGTRLSIL.

The chain combines TRBV4-1 with TRBJ1-2, with D possibly being TRBD1 (6 bases). The V and J ends lost 4 bases and 4 bases respectively, with 13 bases between them. Germline assignment: CDR1 MGHRA and CDR2 YSYEKL. There are 14 residues in the CDR3. CDR3 nucleotides: TGCGCCAGCAGCCCCCCGACAGGAACCTATGGCTACACCTTC. The encoded protein is CASSPPTGTYGYTF.

The genes are TRBV5-5 and TRBJ1-1, with no clear D. The CDR3 runs to 14 residues. Germline CDR1 SGHKS, CDR2 YYEKEE (reference sequence). V was pared by 4 bases and J by 0 bases, with 10 bases between. This CDR3 is CASSPWTVNTEAFF. The CDR3 DNA reads as TGTGCCAGCAGCCCTTGGACCGTGAACACTGAAGCTTTCTTT.

The J gene is TRBJ1-2, the V gene TRBV19, with 8 bases matching TRBD1. Germline trimming cut 8 bases from V and 3 bases from J; bases unmatched to any gene: 5. CDR3 size: 13 residues. Germline V lookup: CDR1 LNHDA, CDR2 SQIVND (reference sequence). CDR3 sequence reads: CASQPGQDYGYTF. The CDR3 DNA reads as TGTGCCAGTCAACCGGGACAGGACTATGGCTACACCTTC.

V and J are TRBV6-5 and TRBJ2-5, with D perhaps assigned TRBD1 or TRBD2 (6 bases each). This CDR3 is built from 15 residues. Germline values: CDR1 MNHEY, CDR2 SVGAGI. V was clipped by 5 bases and J by 1 base, with 14 bases between them. CDR3 region: CASSPLGGFQETQYF. The CDR3 nucleotides read TGTGCCAGCAGTCCTTTAGGGGGGTTCCAAGAGACCCAGTACTTC.

The V call is TRBV5-1, the J call TRBJ2-7; possible D gene TRBD1, 6 bases. CDR3 size: 16 residues. V lost 2 bases and J lost 1, with 16 bases in between. The V gene's germline CDR1 is SGHRS and CDR2 YFSETQ. The CDR3 protein is CASSLQTGLISYEQYF. As DNA, the CDR3 is TGCGCCAGCAGCTTACAGACAGGCCTTATATCCTACGAGCAGTACTTC.

This chain uses TRBV18 with TRBJ2-5, with 8 nucleotides matching TRBD2. With 6 bases clipped from V and 1 base from J, the junction kept 7 bases outside the gene matches. Germline V CDR1 and CDR2: KGHSH, LQKENI. CDR3 length: 15 amino acids. CDR3 residues: CASSPLRGVQETQYF. CDR3 DNA sequence: TGTGCCAGCTCCCCGTTGCGGGGGGTCCAAGAGACCCAGTACTTC.

This clone has a single count. The chain uses TRBV5-6 and TRBJ1-5; 9 nucleotides align to TRBD1. Germline trimming cut 2 bases from V and 2 bases from J; bases unmatched to any gene: 5. This CDR3 is 16 amino acids long. CDR1 and CDR2 from the germline V gene are SGHDT and YYEEEE. The CDR3 bases are TGTGCCAGCAGCTTAATGGGACAGGGAGGCAATCAGCCCCAGCATTTT. This gives the protein CASSLMGQGGNQPQHF.

This clone was recorded only once. This CDR3 is CASSEPWQENEKLFF. The CDR3, as DNA: TGTGCCAGCAGTGAACCTTGGCAGGAAAATGAAAAACTGTTTTTT. The chain joins TRBV6-4 to TRBJ1-4; D is unclear. This CDR3 is built from 15 residues. Germline CDR1 reads MRHNA; CDR2 reads SNTAGT. V was clipped by 3 bases and J by 5 bases, with 13 bases between them.

V is TRBV27 and J is TRBJ1-1, with 7 nucleotides matching TRBD1. CDR3 size: 13 residues. V was pared by 3 bases and J by 10 bases, with 8 bases of the junction left unmatched. CDR1 and CDR2 (germline): MNHEY, SMNVEV (reference sequence). For the CDR3, the DNA is TGTGCCAGCAGTTTGTCAGGGGGGGGAGGAGCTTTCTTT. This codes for CASSLSGGGGAFF.

The chain links TRBV7-2 to TRBJ2-1; TRBD2 agrees at 14 bases. This CDR3 comprises 18 residues. Germline V lookup: CDR1 SGHTA, CDR2 FQGNSA. V shed 1 base and J 6 bases; nucleotides not matched to a gene: 8. The CDR3 DNA follows: TGTGCCAGCAGCTTAGTAGGGACTAGCGGGGGCCGGGGCAATGAGCAGTTCTTC. Protein sequence: CASSLVGTSGGRGNEQFF.

The chain has TRBV4-1 and TRBJ1-1; TRBD1 matches 7 bases. Losses at the gene ends were 2 bases for V and 1 base for J; bases not matched to a gene: 4. This CDR3 comprises 15 residues. Germline V gene data show CDR1 as MGHRA and CDR2 as YSYEKL. CDR3 protein: CASSQLQGGNTEAFF. The CDR3 DNA is TGCGCCAGCAGCCAACTCCAGGGGGGGAACACTGAAGCTTTCTTT.

The V gene is TRBV7-8, the J gene TRBJ1-2; 10 bases fit TRBD1. In germline, CDR1 is SGHVS, CDR2 FQNEAQ. V lost 4 bases and J lost 0; bases outside the gene matches: 11. This CDR3 is 18 amino acids long. The CDR3 nucleotides read TGTGCCAGCAGCTCACTTCCCGGGACAGGGGTCTCTAACTATGGCTACACCTTC. Amino acids: CASSSLPGTGVSNYGYTF.